This entry lists 3 T cell receptor beta chains sequenced from one sample in a study of blood T cell repertoires in COVID-19 (dated by TCRdb to the early 2020s). Library preparation employed the immunoSEQ multiplex PCR assay. The immuneACCESS repertoire file appears here via TCRdb, limited to in-frame rearrangements. These files lack a portion of the clones; in checked studies, under half of the deficit traces to unresolved V genes, and the cause of the others is not known. The sample table holds about 210,000 clones, of which approximately 85% were seen once. The ten largest clones take up approximately 5.1% of the sample. The sequenced material came from peripheral blood. The source of these receptors is a man between 50 and 59 years old with COVID-19, enrolled during active disease.

CDR3 amino acids: CASSQSDGTGGHEQYF. CDR3 DNA sequence: TGCGCCAGCAGTCAATCGGATGGGACAGGGGGCCACGAGCAGTACTTC. The chain combines TRBV23-1 with TRBJ2-7; 12 nucleotides align to TRBD1. TRBV23-1 carries the ORF label, with uncertain function. The trim removed 0 bases at V and 5 bases at J, leaving 5 bases unmatched. CDR3 length equals 16 residues.

CDR3 bases: TGTGCCAGCAGAGCTGACAATCAGCCCCAGCATTTT. Translated: CASRADNQPQHF. V and J are TRBV2 and TRBJ1-5; D not resolved. CDR3 length: 12 residues. Trimming shortened V by 6 bases and J by 3 bases, and 6 bases separated the two germline ends. The germline V gene has CDR1 SNHLY and CDR2 FYNNEI.

J is TRBJ2-2 and V is TRBV5-6, with D tentatively TRBD2 (6 bases). Germline V CDR1 and CDR2: SGHDT, YYEEEE. V dropped 2 bases and J dropped 3 bases, with 14 bases sitting between them. CDR3 size: 16 residues. The DNA of the CDR3 is TGTGCCAGCAGCTTATTTTTGGGGGGAGACACCGGGGAGCTGTTTTTT. As protein: CASSLFLGGDTGELFF. The full variable domain, rest sourced from reference TRBV5-6 and TRBJ2-2, is DAGVTQSPTHLIKTRGQQVTLRCSPKSGHDTVSWYQQALGQGPQFIFQYYEEEERQRGNFPDRFSGHQFPNYSSELNVNALLLGDSALYLCASSLFLGGDTGELFFGEGSRLTVL.